This T cell receptor beta chain was found in a study of blood T cell repertoires in COVID-19. Sequencing was performed with immunoSEQ multiplex PCR; in TCRdb, only in-frame clones are kept and a portion is missing. The data contain 20,000 to 30,000 clones, 88% of them singletons. The CDR3 spans 16 residues. The genes are TRBV21-1 and TRBJ2-7; TRBD2 is the table's D call and was not checked against the DNA. TRBV21-1 is reported as a pseudogene. The receptor comes from a man in his 70s with acute or convalescent COVID-19. The sample was peripheral blood. The CDR3 is CASSKVRRFSSYEQYF. In DNA form, the CDR3 reads TGTGCCAGCAGCAAAGTGAGGCGGTTTAGCTCCTACGAGCAGTACTTC.